This TCR beta chain was sequenced during a study of blood T cell repertoires in COVID-19. Methods used by the authors: Estimates of nucleated cell counts were drawn from the amplification of reference gene primers. The protocol was immunoSEQ multiplex PCR, while the TCRdb copy is restricted to in-frame clones and leaves out a portion. V and J calls and clone size are copied from that table; D and trimming were computed from the DNA. This table has over 85,000 clones, almost 85% appearing once. Germline values: CDR1 MDHEN, CDR2 SYDVKM. Trimming pared 2 bases from V and 1 base from J, leaving 8 bases between. The CDR3 extends over 14 amino acids. This clone was found once.

V usage is TRBV28 and J usage is TRBJ1-1; D is possibly TRBD1 (6 bases). Sequenced material: peripheral blood. The sequence derives from a middle-aged man with active or convalescent COVID-19. The CDR3 spells CASSLQGGNTEAFF. The CDR3 DNA follows: TGTGCCAGCAGTTTACAAGGGGGGAACACTGAAGCTTTCTTT.